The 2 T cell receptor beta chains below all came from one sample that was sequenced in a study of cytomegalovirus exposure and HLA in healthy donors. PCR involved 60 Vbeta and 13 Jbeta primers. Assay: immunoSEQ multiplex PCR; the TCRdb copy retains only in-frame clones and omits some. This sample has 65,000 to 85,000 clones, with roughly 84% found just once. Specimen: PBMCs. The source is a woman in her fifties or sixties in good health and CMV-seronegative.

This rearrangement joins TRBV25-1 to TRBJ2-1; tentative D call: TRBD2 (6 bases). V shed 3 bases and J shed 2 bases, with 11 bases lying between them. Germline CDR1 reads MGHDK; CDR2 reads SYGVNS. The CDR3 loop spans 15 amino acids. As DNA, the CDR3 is TGTGCCAGCAGTGAGGCGGGGTTTACCTACAATGAGCAGTTCTTC. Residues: CASSEAGFTYNEQFF.

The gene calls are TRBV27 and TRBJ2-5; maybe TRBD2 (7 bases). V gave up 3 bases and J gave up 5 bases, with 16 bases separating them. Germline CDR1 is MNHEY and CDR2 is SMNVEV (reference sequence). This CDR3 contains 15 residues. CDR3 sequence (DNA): TGTGCCAGCAGTTTTGGAGGGGGGGCCGGGGAGACCCAGTACTTC. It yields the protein CASSFGGGAGETQYF.